This T cell receptor (beta chain) emerged from a study of identical twins. Study-level points and caveats: Weaker excess twin sharing was seen among beta out-of-frame sequences. With abundant cord blood beta clonotypes, insertions were fewer; memory repertoires showed no such pattern. One should note that invariant MAIT and iNKT cells could partly confound zero-insertion analyses.

Germline V gene sequence: CDR1 MNHEY, CDR2 SVGAGI. Trimming pared 0 bases from V and 5 bases from J, leaving 11 bases between. The CDR3 consists of 15 residues. This clonotype was counted between two and nine times. Its antigen is undetermined. Template switching introduced a universal primer site, and the cDNA bore unique molecular identifiers. One entry per CDR3 protein results from TCRdb running MiXCR on the 5' RACE reads. The sample yields 450,000 or so distinct CDR3 sequences, 13% to 15% seen once. This sample was also put to use in a study of yellow fever vaccine responses in identical twins.

The sample consisted of CD4+ T cells sorted from blood. The rearrangement joins TRBV6-5 to TRBJ1-5; the D is unclear. This clonotype was sampled from a woman under 30 in good health. The CDR3 coding sequence is TGTGCCAGCAGTTACTCGGGTCATGGGGATCAGCCCCAGCATTTT. Protein product: CASSYSGHGDQPQHF.